The entry that follows covers one TCR beta chain sequence. Its antigen is undetermined. This entry comes from a study of cytomegalovirus exposure and HLA in healthy donors. Across the study: In an earlier analysis, around 120 million unique TCR beta sequences were found from some 200 million T cells. Whole-study findings and limits: Through in vitro validation, three CMV-associated chains were shown to be specific for CMV antigens. Analysis performed later found 16,000 or so TCR beta sequences associated with HLA alleles at 0.05 false discovery rate.

Trimming pared 3 bases from V and 0 bases from J, leaving 10 bases between. This CDR3 has 15 residues. In germline, CDR1 is MNHNS, CDR2 SASEGT. Both 60 Vbeta primers and 13 Jbeta primers went into the PCR. Assay used: immunoSEQ multiplex PCR; TCRdb lists only in-frame clones, some missing. Altogether about 200,000 clones are present, about four fifths being singletons, with the ten largest covering 1.5% to 2%. The sequence was collected from a woman aged 18-29 years in good health and CMV-seronegative. The genes are TRBV6-1 and TRBJ2-3; D not resolved. Material: PBMCs. CDR3 region: CASSEVQTSTDTQYF. The CDR3 DNA reads as TGTGCCAGCAGTGAGGTCCAAACTAGCACAGATACGCAGTATTTT.